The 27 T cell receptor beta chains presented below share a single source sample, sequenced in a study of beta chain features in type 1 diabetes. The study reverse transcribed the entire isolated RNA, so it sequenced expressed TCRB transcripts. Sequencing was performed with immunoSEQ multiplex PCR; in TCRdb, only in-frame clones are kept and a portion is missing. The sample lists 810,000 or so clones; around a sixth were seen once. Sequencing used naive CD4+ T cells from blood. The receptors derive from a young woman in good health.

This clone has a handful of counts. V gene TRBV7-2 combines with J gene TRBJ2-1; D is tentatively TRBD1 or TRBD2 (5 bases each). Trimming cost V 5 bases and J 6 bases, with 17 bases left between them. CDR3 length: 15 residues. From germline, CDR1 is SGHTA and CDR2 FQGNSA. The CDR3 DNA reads TGTGCCAGCAGCCCGGATTTGGGACGTATCAATGAGCAGTTCTTC. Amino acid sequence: CASSPDLGRINEQFF.

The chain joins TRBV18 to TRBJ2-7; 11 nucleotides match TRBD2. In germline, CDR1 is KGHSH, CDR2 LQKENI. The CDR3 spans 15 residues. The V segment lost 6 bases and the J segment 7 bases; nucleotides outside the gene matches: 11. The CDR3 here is CASSPGTSGWAEQYF. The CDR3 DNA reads TGTGCCAGCTCCCCCGGGACTAGCGGATGGGCAGAGCAGTACTTC.

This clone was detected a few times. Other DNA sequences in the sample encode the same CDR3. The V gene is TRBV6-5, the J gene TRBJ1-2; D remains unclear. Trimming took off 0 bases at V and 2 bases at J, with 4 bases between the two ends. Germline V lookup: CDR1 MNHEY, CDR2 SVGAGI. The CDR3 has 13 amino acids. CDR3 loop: CASSYSGNYGYTF. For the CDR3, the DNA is TGTGCCAGCAGTTACTCGGGGAACTATGGCTACACCTTC.

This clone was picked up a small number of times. CDR3 DNA: TGTGCCAGCAGCGTTACCGGACTAGCGGGTTTCGGGGAGCTGTTTTTT. This encodes CASSVTGLAGFGELFF. The V and J genes are TRBV9 and TRBJ2-2; 11 bases are shared with TRBD2. Germline loops: CDR1 SGDLS, CDR2 YYNGEE. J gave up 7 bases and V 2 bases, and 7 bases lay outside the gene matches. The CDR3 runs 16 residues.

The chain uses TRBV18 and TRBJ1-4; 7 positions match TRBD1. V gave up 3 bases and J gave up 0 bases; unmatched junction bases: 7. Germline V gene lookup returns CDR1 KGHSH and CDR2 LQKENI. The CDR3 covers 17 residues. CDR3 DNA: TGTGCCAGCTCACCCGTGACAGGGCCTGCAACTAATGAAAAACTGTTTTTT. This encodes CASSPVTGPATNEKLFF.

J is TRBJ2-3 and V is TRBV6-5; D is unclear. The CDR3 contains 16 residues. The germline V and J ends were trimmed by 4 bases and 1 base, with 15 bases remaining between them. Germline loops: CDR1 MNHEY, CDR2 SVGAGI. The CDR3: CASSFGSPVGTDTQYF. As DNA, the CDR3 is TGTGCCAGCAGTTTTGGCTCCCCGGTGGGCACAGATACGCAGTATTTT.

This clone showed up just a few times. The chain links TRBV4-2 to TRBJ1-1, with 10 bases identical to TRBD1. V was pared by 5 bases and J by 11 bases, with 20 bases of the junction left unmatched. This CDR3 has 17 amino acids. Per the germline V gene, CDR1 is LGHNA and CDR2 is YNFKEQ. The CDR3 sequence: CASSLRPNWDRGLTAFF. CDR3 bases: TGTGCCAGCAGCTTAAGGCCGAATTGGGACAGGGGTCTTACGGCTTTCTTT.

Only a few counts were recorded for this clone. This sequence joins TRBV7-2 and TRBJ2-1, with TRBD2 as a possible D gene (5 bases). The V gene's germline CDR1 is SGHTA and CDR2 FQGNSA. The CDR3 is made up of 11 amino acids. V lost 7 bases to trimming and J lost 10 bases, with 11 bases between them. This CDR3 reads CASTKRYEQFF. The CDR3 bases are TGTGCCAGCACAAAGCGGTACGAGCAGTTCTTC.

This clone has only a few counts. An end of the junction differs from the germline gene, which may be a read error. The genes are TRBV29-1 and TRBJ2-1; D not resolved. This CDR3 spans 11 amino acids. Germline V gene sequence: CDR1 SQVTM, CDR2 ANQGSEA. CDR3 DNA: TGCAGCGTTGAGGTCGTTTCCTCACGGGTCTTC. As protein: CSVEVVSSRVF.

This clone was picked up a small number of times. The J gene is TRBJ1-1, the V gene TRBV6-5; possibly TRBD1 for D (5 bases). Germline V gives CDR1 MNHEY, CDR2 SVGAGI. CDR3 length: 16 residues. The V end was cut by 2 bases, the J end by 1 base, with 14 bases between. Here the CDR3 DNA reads TGTGCCAGCAGTTACCACCAGGGCCATGGGAACACTGAAGCTTTCTTT. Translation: CASSYHQGHGNTEAFF.

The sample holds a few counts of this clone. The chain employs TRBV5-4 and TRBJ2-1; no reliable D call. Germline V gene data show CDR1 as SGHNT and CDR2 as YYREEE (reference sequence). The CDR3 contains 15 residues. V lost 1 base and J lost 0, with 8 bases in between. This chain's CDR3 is CASSLTAASYNEQFF. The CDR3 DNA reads TGTGCCAGCAGCTTGACGGCGGCCTCCTACAATGAGCAGTTCTTC.

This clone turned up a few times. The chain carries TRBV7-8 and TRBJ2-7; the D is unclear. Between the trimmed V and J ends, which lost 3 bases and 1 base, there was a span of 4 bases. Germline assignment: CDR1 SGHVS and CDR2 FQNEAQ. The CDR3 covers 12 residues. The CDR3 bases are TGTGCCAGCAGCTTTCGTTCCTACGAGCAGTACTTC. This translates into CASSFRSYEQYF. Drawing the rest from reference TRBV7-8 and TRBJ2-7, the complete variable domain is GAGVSQSPRYKVAKRGQDVALRCDPISGHVSLFWYQQALGQGPEFLTYFQNEAQLDKSGLPSDRFFAERPEGSVSTLKIQRTQQEDSAVYLCASSFRSYEQYFGPGTRLTVT.

The CDR3 sequence is CASSSGLAGSYEQYF. CDR3 DNA sequence: TGTGCCAGCAGCTCGGGACTAGCGGGAAGCTACGAGCAGTACTTC. V and J are TRBV11-2 and TRBJ2-7; 13 positions match TRBD2. V trimming: 4 bases; J trimming: 3 bases; junction bases outside the gene matches: 3. Per the germline V gene, CDR1 is SGHAT and CDR2 is FQNNGV. This CDR3 region has 15 residues.

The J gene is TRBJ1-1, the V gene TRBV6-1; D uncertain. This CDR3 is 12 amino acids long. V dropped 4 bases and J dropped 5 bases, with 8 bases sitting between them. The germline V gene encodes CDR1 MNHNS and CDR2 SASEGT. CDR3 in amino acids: CASSGARTEAFF. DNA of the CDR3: TGTGCCAGCAGTGGCGCGCGAACTGAAGCTTTCTTT.

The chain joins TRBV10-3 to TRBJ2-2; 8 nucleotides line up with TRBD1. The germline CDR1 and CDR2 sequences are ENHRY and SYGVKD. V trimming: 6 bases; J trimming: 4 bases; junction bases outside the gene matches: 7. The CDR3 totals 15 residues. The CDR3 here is CAISPGGGRTGELFF. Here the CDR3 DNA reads TGTGCCATCAGCCCAGGGGGCGGGCGCACCGGGGAGCTGTTTTTT.

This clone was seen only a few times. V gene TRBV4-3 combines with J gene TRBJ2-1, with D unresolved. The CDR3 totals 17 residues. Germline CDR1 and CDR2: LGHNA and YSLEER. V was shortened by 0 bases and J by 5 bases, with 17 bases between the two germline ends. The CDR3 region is CASSQDVGSRYHNEQFF. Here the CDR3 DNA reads TGCGCCAGCAGCCAAGATGTGGGCAGCCGATACCACAATGAGCAGTTCTTC.

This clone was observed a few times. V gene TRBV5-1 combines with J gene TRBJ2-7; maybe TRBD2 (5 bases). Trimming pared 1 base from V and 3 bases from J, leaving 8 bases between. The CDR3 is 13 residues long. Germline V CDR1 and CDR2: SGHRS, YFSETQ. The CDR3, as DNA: TGCGCCAGCAGCTTGTTTAGCGACTACGAGCAGTACTTC. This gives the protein CASSLFSDYEQYF.

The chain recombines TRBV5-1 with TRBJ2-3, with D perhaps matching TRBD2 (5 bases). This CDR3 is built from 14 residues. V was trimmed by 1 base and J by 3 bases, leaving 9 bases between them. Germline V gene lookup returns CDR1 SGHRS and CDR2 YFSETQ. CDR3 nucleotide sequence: TGCGCCAGCAGCTTGAAAGCGGTTACAGATACGCAGTATTTT. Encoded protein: CASSLKAVTDTQYF.

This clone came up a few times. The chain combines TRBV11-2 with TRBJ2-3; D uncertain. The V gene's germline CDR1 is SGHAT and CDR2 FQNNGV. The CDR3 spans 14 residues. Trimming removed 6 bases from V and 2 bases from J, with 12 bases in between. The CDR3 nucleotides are TGTGCCAGCAGTCCGGACCTCGCCACAGATACGCAGTATTTT. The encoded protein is CASSPDLATDTQYF.

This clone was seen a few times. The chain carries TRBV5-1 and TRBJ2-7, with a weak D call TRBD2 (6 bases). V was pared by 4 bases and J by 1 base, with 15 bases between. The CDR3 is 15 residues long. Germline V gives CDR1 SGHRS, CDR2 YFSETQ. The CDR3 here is CASSLGLQKSYEQYF. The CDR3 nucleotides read TGCGCCAGCAGCCTGGGACTGCAAAAATCCTACGAGCAGTACTTC.

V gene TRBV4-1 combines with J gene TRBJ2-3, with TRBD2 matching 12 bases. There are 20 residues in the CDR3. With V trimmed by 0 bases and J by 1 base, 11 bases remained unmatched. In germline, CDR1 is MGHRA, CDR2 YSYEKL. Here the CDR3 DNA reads TGCGCCAGCAGCCAAGATCCGGGGCTAGCGGGAGGGCCTGGCACAGATACGCAGTATTTT. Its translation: CASSQDPGLAGGPGTDTQYF.

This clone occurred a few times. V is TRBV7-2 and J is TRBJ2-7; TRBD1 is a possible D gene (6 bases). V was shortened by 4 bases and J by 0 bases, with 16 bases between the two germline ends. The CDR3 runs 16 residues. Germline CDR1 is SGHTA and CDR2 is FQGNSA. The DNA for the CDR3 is TGTGCCAGCAGCTGGGATTGGACAGCCTTCTCCTACGAGCAGTACTTC. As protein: CASSWDWTAFSYEQYF.

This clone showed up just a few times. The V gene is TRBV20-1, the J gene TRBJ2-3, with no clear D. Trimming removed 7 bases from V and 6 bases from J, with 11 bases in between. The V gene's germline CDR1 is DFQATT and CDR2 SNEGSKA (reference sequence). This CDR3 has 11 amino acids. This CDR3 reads CSGSRVDTQYF. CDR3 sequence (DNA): TGCAGTGGAAGTCGGGTGGATACGCAGTATTTT.

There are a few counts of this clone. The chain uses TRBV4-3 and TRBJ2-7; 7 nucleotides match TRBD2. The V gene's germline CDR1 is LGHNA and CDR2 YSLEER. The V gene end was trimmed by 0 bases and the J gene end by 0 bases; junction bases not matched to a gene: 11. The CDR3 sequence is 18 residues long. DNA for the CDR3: TGCGCCAGCAGCCAAGAATGGGGAGGGCGCGGGCTCTCCTACGAGCAGTACTTC. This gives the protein CASSQEWGGRGLSYEQYF.

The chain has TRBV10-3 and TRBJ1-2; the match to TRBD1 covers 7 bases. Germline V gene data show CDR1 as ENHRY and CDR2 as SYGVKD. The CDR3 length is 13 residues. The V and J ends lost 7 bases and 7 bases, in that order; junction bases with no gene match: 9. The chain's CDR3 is CAITKTGNSGYTF. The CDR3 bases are TGTGCCATCACCAAGACAGGGAATAGTGGCTACACCTTC.

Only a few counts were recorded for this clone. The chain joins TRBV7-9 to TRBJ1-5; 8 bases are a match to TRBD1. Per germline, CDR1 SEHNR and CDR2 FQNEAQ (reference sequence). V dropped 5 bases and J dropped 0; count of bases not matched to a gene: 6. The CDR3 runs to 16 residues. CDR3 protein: CASSPSRGHSNQPQHF. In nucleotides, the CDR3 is TGTGCCAGCAGCCCTTCCAGGGGGCATAGCAATCAGCCCCAGCATTTT.

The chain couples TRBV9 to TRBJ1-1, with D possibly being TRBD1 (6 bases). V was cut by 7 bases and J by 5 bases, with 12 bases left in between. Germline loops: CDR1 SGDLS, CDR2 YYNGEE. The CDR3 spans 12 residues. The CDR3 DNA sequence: TGTGCCAGCGGCTCAGGGGTTACTGAAGCTTTCTTT. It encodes CASGSGVTEAFF.